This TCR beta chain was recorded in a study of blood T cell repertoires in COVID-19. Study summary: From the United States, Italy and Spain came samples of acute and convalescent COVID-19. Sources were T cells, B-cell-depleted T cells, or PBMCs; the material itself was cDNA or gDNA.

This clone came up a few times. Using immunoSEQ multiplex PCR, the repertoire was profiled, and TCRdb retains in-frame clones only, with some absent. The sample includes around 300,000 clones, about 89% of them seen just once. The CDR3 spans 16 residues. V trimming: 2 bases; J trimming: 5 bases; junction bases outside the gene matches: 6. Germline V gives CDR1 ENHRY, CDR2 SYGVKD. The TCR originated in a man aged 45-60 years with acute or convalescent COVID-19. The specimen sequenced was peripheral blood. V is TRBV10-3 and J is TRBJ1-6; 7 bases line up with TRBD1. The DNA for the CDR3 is TGTGCCATCAGTGAGGGACAGGCGGGGAATAATTCACCCCTCCACTTT. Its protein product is CAISEGQAGNNSPLHF.